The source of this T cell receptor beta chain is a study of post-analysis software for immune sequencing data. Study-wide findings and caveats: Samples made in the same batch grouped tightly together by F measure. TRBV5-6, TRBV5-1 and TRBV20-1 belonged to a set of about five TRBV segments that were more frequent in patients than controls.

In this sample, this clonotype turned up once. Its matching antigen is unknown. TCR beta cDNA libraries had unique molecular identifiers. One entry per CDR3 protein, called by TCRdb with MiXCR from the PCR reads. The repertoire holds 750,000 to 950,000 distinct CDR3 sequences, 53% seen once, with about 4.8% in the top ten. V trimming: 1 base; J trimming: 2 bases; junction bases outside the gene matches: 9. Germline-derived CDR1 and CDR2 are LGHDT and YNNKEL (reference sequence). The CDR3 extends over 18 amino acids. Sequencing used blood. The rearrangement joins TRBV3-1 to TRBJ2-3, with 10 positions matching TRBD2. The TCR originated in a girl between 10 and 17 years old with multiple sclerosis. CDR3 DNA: TGTGCCAGCAGCCAAGGGAACATAGCGGGAGGCCCCACAGATACGCAGTATTTT. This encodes CASSQGNIAGGPTDTQYF.